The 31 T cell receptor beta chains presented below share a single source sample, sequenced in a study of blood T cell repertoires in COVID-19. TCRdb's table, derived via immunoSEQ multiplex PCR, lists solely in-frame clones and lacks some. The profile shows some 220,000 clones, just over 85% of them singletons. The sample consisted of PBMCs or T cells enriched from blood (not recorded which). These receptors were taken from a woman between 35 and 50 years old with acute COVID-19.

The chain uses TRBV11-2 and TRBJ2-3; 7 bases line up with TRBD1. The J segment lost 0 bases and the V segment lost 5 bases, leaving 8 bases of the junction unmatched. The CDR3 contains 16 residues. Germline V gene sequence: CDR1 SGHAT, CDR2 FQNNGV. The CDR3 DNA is TGTGCCAGCAGCCTGAGGACAGGCTCTAGCACAGATACGCAGTATTTT. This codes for CASSLRTGSSTDTQYF.

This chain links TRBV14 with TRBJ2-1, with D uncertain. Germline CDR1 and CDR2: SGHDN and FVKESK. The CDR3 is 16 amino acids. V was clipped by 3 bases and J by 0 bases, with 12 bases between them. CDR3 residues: CASSHGVRSSYNEQFF. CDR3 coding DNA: TGTGCCAGCAGCCATGGCGTAAGGAGCTCCTACAATGAGCAGTTCTTC.

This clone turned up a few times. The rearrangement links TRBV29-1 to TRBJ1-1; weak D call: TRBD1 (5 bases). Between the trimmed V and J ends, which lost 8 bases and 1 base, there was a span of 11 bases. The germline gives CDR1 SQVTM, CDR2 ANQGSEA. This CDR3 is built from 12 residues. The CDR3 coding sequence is TGCAGCACCTGTACAGGGAACACTGAAGCTTTCTTT. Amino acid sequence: CSTCTGNTEAFF.

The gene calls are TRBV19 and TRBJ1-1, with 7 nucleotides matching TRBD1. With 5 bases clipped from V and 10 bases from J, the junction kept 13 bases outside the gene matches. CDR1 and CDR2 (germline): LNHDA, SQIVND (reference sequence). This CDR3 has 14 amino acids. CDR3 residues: CASSPLTGRSRAFF. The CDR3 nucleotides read TGTGCCAGTAGTCCCCTGACAGGGCGTTCTCGAGCTTTCTTT.

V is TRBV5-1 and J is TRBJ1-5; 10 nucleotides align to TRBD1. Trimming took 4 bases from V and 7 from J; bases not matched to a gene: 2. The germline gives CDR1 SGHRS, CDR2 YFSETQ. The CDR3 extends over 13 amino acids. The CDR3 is CASSPGQGQPQHF. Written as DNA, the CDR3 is TGCGCCAGCAGCCCGGGACAGGGGCAGCCCCAGCATTTT.

The CDR3 nucleotides are TGTGCCAGCAGCTTACTAGGGGGAAGAATAGTAGAAGCTTTCTTT. This codes for CASSLLGGRIVEAFF. This chain joins TRBV7-9 and TRBJ1-1; TRBD1 might be the D (6 bases). V was cut by 2 bases and J by 8 bases, with 18 bases left in between. Germline assignment: CDR1 SEHNR and CDR2 FQNEAQ (reference sequence). The CDR3 sequence is 15 residues long.

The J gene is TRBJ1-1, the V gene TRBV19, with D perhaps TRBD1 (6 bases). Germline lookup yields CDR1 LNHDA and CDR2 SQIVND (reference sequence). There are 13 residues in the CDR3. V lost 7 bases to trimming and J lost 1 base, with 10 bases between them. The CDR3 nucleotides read TGTGCCAGTACTAAGGGACAGAACACTGAAGCTTTCTTT. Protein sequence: CASTKGQNTEAFF.

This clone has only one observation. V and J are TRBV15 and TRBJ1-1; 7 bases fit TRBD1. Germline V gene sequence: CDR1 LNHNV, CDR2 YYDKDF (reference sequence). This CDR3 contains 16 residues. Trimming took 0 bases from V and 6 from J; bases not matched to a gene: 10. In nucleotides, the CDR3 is TGTGCCACCAGCAGAGATCCCCGGGACAGCTCATCTGAAGCTTTCTTT. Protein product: CATSRDPRDSSSEAFF.

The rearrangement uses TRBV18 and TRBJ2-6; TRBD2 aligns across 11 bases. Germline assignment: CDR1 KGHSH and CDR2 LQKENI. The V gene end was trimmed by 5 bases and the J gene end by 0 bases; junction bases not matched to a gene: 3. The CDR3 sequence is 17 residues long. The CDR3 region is CASSSLAGGSGANVLTF. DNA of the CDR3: TGTGCCAGCTCATCTCTAGCGGGGGGCTCTGGGGCCAACGTCCTGACTTTC.

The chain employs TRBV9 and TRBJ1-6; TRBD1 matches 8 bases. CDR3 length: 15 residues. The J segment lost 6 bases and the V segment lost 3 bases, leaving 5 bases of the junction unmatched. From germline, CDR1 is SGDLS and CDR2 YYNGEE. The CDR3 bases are TGTGCCAGCAGCGCTGCAGGGACAGGTAATTCACCCCTCCACTTT. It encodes CASSAAGTGNSPLHF. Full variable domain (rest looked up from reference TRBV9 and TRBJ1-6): DSGVTQTPKHLITATGQRVTLRCSPRSGDLSVYWYQQSLDQGLQFLIQYYNGEERAKGNILERFSAQQFPDLHSELNLSSLELGDSALYFCASSAAGTGNSPLHFGNGTRLTVT.

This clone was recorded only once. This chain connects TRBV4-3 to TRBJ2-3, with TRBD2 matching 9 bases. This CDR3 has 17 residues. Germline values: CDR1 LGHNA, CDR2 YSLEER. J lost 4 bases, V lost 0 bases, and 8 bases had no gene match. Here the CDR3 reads CASSQDRSGGRADTQYF. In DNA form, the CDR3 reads TGCGCCAGCAGCCAAGATCGGAGCGGGGGGCGCGCAGATACGCAGTATTTT.

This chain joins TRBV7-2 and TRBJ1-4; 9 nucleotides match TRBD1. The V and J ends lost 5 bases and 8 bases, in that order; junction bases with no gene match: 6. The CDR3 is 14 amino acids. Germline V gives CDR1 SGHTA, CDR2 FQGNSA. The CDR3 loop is CASSLGTGWEKLFF. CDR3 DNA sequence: TGTGCCAGCAGCCTTGGGACAGGGTGGGAAAAACTGTTTTTT.

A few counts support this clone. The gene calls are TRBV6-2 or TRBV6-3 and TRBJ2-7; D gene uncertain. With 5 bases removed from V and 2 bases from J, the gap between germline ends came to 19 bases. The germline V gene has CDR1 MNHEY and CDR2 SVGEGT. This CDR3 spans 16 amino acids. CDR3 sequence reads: CASSQLIRNQAYEQYF. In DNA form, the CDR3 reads TGTGCCAGCAGTCAGTTGATTCGGAATCAGGCCTACGAGCAGTACTTC.

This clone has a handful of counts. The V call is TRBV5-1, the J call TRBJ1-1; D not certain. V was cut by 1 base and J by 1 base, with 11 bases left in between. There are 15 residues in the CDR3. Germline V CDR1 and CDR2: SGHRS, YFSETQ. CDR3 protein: CASSLILGRNTEAFF. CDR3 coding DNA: TGCGCCAGCAGCTTGATCCTGGGCAGGAACACTGAAGCTTTCTTT.

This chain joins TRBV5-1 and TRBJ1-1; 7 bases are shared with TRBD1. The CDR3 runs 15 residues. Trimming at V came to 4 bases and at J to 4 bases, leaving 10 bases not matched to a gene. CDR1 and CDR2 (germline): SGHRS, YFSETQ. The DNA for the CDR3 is TGCGCCAGCAGCATCCTGACAGGGCTTCTCACTGAAGCTTTCTTT. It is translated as CASSILTGLLTEAFF.

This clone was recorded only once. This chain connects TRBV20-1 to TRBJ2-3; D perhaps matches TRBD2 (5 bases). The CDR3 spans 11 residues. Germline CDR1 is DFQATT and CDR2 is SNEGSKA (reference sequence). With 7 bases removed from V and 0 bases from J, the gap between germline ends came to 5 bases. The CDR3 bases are TGCAGTGGAGGGAGCACAGATACGCAGTATTTT. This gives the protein CSGGSTDTQYF.

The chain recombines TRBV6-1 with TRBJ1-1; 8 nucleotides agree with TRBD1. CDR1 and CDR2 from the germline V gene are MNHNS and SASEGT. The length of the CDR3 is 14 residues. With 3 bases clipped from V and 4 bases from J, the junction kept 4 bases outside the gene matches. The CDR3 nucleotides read TGTGCCAGCAGTGACACAGGGGGTGCCACTGAAGCTTTCTTT. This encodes CASSDTGGATEAFF.

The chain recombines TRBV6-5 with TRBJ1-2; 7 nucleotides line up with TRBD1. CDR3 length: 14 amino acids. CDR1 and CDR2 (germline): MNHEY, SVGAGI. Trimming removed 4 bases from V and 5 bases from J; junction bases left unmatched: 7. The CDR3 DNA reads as TGTGCCAGCAGTTCAAGGGACAGAAAGTATGGCTACACCTTC. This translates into CASSSRDRKYGYTF.

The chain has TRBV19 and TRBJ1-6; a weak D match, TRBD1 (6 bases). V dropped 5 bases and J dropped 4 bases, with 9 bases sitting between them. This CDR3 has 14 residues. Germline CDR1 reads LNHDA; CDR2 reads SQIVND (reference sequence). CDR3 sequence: CASSRDNYNSPLHF. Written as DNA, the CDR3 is TGTGCCAGTAGTCGGGACAATTATAATTCACCCCTCCACTTT.

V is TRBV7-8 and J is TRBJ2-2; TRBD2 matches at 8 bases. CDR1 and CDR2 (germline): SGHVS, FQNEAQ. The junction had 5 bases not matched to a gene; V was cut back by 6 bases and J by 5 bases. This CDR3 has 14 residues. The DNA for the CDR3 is TGTGCCAGCAGTCCGGGACTAGGAACCGGGGAGCTGTTTTTT. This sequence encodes CASSPGLGTGELFF.

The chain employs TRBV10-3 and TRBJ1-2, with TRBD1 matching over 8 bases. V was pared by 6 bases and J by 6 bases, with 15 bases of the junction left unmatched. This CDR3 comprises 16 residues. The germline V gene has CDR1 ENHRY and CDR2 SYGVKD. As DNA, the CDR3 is TGTGCCATCAGCCTGAACCCCCAGGGGGCGGAAGATGGCTACACCTTC. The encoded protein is CAISLNPQGAEDGYTF.

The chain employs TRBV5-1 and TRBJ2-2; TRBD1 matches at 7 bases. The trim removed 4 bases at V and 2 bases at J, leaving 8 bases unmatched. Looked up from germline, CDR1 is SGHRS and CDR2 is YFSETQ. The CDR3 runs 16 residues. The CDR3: CASSEDRASNTGELFF. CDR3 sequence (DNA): TGCGCCAGCAGCGAAGACAGGGCATCCAACACCGGGGAGCTGTTTTTT.

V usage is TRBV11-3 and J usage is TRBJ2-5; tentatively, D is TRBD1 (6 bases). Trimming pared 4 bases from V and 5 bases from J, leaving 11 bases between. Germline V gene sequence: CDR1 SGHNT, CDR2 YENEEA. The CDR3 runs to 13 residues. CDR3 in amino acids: CASSYTGLETQYF. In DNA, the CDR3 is TGTGCCAGCAGCTATACAGGGTTGGAGACCCAGTACTTC.

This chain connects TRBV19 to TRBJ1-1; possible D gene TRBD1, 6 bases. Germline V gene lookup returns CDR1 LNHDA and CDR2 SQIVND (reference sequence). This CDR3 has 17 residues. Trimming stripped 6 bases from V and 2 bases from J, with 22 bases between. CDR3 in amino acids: CASRTSKEGGRNTEAFF. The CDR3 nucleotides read TGTGCCAGTAGGACCTCAAAGGAGGGGGGGCGTAACACTGAAGCTTTCTTT.

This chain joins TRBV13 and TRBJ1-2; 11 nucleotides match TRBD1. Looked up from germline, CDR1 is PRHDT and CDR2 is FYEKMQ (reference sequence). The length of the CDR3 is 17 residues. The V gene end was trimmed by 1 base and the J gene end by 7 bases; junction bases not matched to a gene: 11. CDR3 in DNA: TGTGCCAGCAGCTTAGAGGGAAACCGGGACAGGGGGTCTGGCTACACCTTC. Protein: CASSLEGNRDRGSGYTF.

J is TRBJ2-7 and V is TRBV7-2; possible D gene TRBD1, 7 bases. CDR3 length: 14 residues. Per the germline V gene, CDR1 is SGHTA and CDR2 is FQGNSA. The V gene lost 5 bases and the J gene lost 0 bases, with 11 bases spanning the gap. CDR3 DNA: TGTGCCAGCAGCCGCGGGACAGCCTCCTACGAGCAGTACTTC. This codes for CASSRGTASYEQYF.

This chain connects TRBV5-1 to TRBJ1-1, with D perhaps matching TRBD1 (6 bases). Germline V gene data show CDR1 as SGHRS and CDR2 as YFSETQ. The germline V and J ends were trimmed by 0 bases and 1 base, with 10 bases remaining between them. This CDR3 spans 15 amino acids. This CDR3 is CASSLVTGGNTEAFF. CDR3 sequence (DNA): TGCGCCAGCAGCTTGGTGACAGGAGGGAACACTGAAGCTTTCTTT.

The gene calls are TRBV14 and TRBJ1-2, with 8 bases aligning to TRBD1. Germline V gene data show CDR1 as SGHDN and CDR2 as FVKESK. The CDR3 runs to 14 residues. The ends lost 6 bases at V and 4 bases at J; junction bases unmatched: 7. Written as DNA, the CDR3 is TGTGCCAGCAGTCGAGACAGGGGTTCCTATGGCTACACCTTC. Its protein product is CASSRDRGSYGYTF.

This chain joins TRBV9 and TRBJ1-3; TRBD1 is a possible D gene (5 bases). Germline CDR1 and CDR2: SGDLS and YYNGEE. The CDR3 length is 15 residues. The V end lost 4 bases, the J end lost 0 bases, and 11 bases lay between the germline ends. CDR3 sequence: CASSPPGLSGNTIYF. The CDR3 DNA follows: TGTGCCAGCAGCCCACCGGGACTCTCTGGAAACACCATATATTTT.

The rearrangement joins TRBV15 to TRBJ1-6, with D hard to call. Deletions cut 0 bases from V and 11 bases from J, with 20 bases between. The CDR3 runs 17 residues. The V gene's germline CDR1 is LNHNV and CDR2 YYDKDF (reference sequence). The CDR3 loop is CATSRDLEQLPWAPLHF. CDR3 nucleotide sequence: TGTGCCACCAGCAGAGATCTAGAGCAGTTACCCTGGGCACCCCTCCACTTT.

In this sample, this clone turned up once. The CDR3 nucleotides read TGTGCCAGCAGCCCTCGGGACAGGGGGCGAACCACTGAAGCTTTCTTT. It encodes CASSPRDRGRTTEAFF. The gene calls are TRBV3-1 (or the pseudogene TRBV3-2) and TRBJ1-1; the match to TRBD1 covers 12 bases. V shed 4 bases and J 4 bases; nucleotides not matched to a gene: 7. Per germline, CDR1 LGHDT and CDR2 YNNKEL (reference sequence). This CDR3 comprises 16 residues.